The source of this TCR beta chain is a study of blood T cell repertoires in COVID-19. Study in general: Samples came from the United States, Italy and Spain, spanning acute and convalescent COVID-19.

V dropped 3 bases and J dropped 4 bases, with 19 bases sitting between them. In germline, CDR1 is LGHNA, CDR2 YNFKEQ. The CDR3 has 16 residues. Profiling relied on immunoSEQ multiplex PCR, and the TCRdb table lists in-frame clones only, not all of them. The data show tens of thousands of clones, more than 75% seen once. The sample was peripheral blood. The chain recombines TRBV4-2 with TRBJ2-7, with D possibly TRBD2 on 6 matching bases. The sequence came from a man over 45 with active or convalescent COVID-19. This CDR3 is CASSQVTGTSVYEQYF. The CDR3 DNA reads as TGTGCCAGCAGCCAGGTTACCGGGACTTCCGTTTACGAGCAGTACTTC.